These 12 T cell receptor beta chains were all obtained from the same sample, sequenced in a study of cytomegalovirus exposure and HLA in healthy donors. The PCR contained 60 Vbeta and 13 Jbeta primers. TCRdb keeps only in-frame clones here, not all; method: immunoSEQ multiplex PCR. Found here are under 150,000 clones, about 80% of them singletons; the top ten hold 1.2% to 1.5%. The sample was PBMCs. These receptors were obtained from a man aged 25 to 45 in good health and CMV-seropositive.

The rearrangement uses TRBV5-8 and TRBJ1-1, with D unclear. The CDR3 loop spans 14 amino acids. Looked up from germline, CDR1 is SGHTS and CDR2 is YDEGEE. Trimming left V 0 bases short and J 1 base short, with 7 bases between. The CDR3 spells CASSLGSRNTEAFF. The CDR3 coding sequence is TGTGCCAGCAGCTTGGGGTCCAGGAACACTGAAGCTTTCTTT.

J is TRBJ2-3 and V is TRBV9; 14 bases are a match to TRBD2. The CDR3 is 17 amino acids. Germline CDR1 reads SGDLS; CDR2 reads YYNGEE. The V gene end was trimmed by 3 bases and the J gene end by 5 bases; junction bases not matched to a gene: 8. The CDR3 sequence: CASSAPTSGGGEDTQYF. In DNA, the CDR3 is TGTGCCAGCAGCGCCCCGACTAGCGGGGGGGGTGAAGATACGCAGTATTTT.

The chain uses TRBV18 and TRBJ2-5; D unresolved. Germline V gene sequence: CDR1 KGHSH, CDR2 LQKENI. CDR3 length: 14 residues. Trimming pared 0 bases from V and 5 bases from J, leaving 10 bases between. The DNA for the CDR3 is TGTGCCAGCTCACCACCGAGCTTAGCTGAGACCCAGTACTTC. It translates to CASSPPSLAETQYF.

In its sample, this clone was seen once. The rearrangement uses TRBV27 and TRBJ1-2; the match to TRBD1 covers 8 bases. The CDR3 runs to 15 residues. After removal of 6 bases from V and 7 bases from J, the junction contained 13 bases not matched to a gene. Per the germline V gene, CDR1 is MNHEY and CDR2 is SMNVEV (reference sequence). CDR3 bases: TGTGCCAGCAGCCCCGGGACAGGACCCCTTATTGGCTACACCTTC. It encodes CASSPGTGPLIGYTF.

This clone was observed a single time. The chain employs TRBV5-6 and TRBJ2-1, with 8 bases aligning to TRBD2. The CDR3 covers 17 residues. With V trimmed by 2 bases and J by 0 bases, 7 bases remained unmatched. From germline, CDR1 is SGHDT and CDR2 YYEEEE. The CDR3 reads CASSLLAAVASYNEQFF. For the CDR3, the DNA is TGTGCCAGCAGCTTACTAGCGGCAGTTGCCTCCTACAATGAGCAGTTCTTC.

The V and J genes are TRBV7-9 and TRBJ1-6, with D perhaps matching TRBD1 (5 bases). This CDR3 spans 15 amino acids. Germline CDR1 SEHNR, CDR2 FQNEAQ (reference sequence). V was trimmed by 1 base and J by 7 bases, leaving 11 bases between them. The CDR3 reads CASSLDPGRNSPLHF. The CDR3 DNA is TGTGCCAGCAGCTTAGATCCAGGGAGGAATTCACCCCTCCACTTT.

The chain carries TRBV28 and TRBJ1-3, with a possible D match to TRBD1 (5 bases). Trimming pared 6 bases from V and 3 bases from J, leaving 15 bases between. This CDR3 is 15 amino acids long. Germline V gene sequence: CDR1 MDHEN, CDR2 SYDVKM. CDR3 amino acids: CASSLDSRNGNTIYF. The CDR3 DNA sequence: TGTGCCAGCAGCCTTGACAGTCGAAATGGAAACACCATATATTTT.

The rearrangement uses TRBV19 and TRBJ2-5, with D possibly being TRBD1 (6 bases). Germline values: CDR1 LNHDA, CDR2 SQIVND (reference sequence). V lost 8 bases, J lost 1 base, and 11 bases lay in between. The CDR3 covers 13 residues. CDR3 in amino acids: CASGPGAQETQYF. For the CDR3, the DNA is TGTGCCAGTGGCCCAGGGGCCCAAGAGACCCAGTACTTC.

The gene calls are TRBV10-3 and TRBJ1-5; D gene uncertain. From germline, CDR1 is ENHRY and CDR2 SYGVKD. This CDR3 contains 12 residues. Deletions cut 4 bases from V and 6 bases from J, with 7 bases between. CDR3 bases: TGTGCCATCAGTGCGGGGATTCAGCCCCAGCATTTT. Amino acids: CAISAGIQPQHF.

J is TRBJ2-7 and V is TRBV18, with TRBD2 matching 9 bases. Germline lookup yields CDR1 KGHSH and CDR2 LQKENI. V gave up 6 bases and J gave up 0 bases; unmatched junction bases: 6. The CDR3 covers 15 residues. In DNA form, the CDR3 reads TGTGCCAGCTCGCGGACTAGCGTTAGCTCCTACGAGCAGTACTTC. Translation gives CASSRTSVSSYEQYF.

CDR3 protein: CAWSALAGVDEQFF. CDR3 DNA sequence: TGTGCCTGGAGTGCACTAGCGGGGGTAGATGAGCAGTTCTTC. This chain joins TRBV30 and TRBJ2-1; 11 nucleotides align to TRBD2. CDR1 and CDR2 from the germline V gene are GTSNPN and SVGIG (reference sequence). CDR3 length: 14 amino acids. J was trimmed by 8 bases and V by 1 base; bases with no gene match: 4.

The genes are TRBV4-2 and TRBJ2-7, with 9 bases identical to TRBD1. In germline, CDR1 is LGHNA, CDR2 YNFKEQ. The CDR3 totals 19 residues. With V trimmed by 1 base and J by 2 bases, 15 bases remained unmatched. The chain's CDR3 is CASSQGAGTGSTSTYEQYF. CDR3 DNA: TGTGCCAGCAGCCAAGGGGCCGGGACAGGGTCAACATCTACCTACGAGCAGTACTTC.